This TCR beta chain was sequenced during a study of lymphopenia after photon versus proton radiotherapy. CDR3 length: 13 residues. The germline CDR1 and CDR2 sequences are SNHLY and FYNNEI. The V end lost 7 bases, the J end lost 6 bases, and 12 bases lay between the germline ends. Study-level results: After the lymphocyte nadir, photon-treated repertoires showed oligoclonal expansion, especially of CD8+ Temra cells. Under photons, naive T cells and diversity fell while effector/memory populations rose. Authors raise, but do not show, better survival with proton therapy. Post-nadir TCR diversity decline inversely tracked overall survival among those who died.

Turning to this clone: Its matching antigen is unknown.

Profiling relied on immunoSEQ multiplex PCR, and the TCRdb table lists in-frame clones only, not all of them. The sample consists of about 29,000 clones, roughly 90% of them appearing once. Sample: peripheral blood, taken from a patient treated with proton-based radiotherapy. This clonotype was obtained from a woman aged 60 to 75 with cholangiocarcinoma. Some clones in this sample may be carry-over from other donors' samples. The chain employs TRBV2 and TRBJ2-2; possibly TRBD1 for D (6 bases). The CDR3 spells CASTGQKAGELFF. As DNA, the CDR3 is TGTGCCAGCACGGGACAAAAGGCCGGGGAGCTGTTTTTT. The variable domain in full, completed from reference TRBV2 and TRBJ2-2, reads EPEVTQTPSHQVTQMGQEVILRCVPISNHLYFYWYRQILGQKVEFLVSFYNNEISEKSEIFDDQFSVERPDGSNFTLKIRSTKLEDSAMYFCASTGQKAGELFFGEGSRLTVL.